Listed here is a single TCR beta chain. This sample was included in a study of blood T cell repertoires in COVID-19. Study-wide background: Acute-phase and convalescent COVID-19 samples originated in the United States, Italy and Spain. Sources were T cells, B-cell-depleted T cells, or PBMCs; the material itself was cDNA or gDNA.

Authors' data handling: Amplification with reference gene primers provided the estimates of nucleated cell counts. Libraries were prepared by immunoSEQ multiplex PCR; TCRdb keeps only in-frame clonotypes and omits some of them. That table is the source of V, J and clone size, and D and trimming were worked out from the DNA. The sample contains some 260,000 clones, 70% to 90% of which appear only once. There are 12 residues in the CDR3. Germline values: CDR1 SGHVS, CDR2 FQNEAQ. The V gene lost 5 bases and the J gene lost 3 bases, with 6 bases spanning the gap. The sequence came from a woman under 40 with acute or convalescent COVID-19. The sample consisted of peripheral blood. The chain has TRBV7-8 and TRBJ2-3; no clear D. The chain's CDR3 is CASSPSTDTQYF. The CDR3 region has the DNA TGTGCCAGCAGCCCGAGTACAGATACGCAGTATTTT.